This T cell receptor (beta chain) emerged from a study of cytomegalovirus exposure and HLA in healthy donors. Looking at the study overall: Approximately 77 million unique TCRs from HLA-typed donors were held in an early release of data. Study outcomes and limitations: A prior analysis recorded that most TCR beta V segments were productive about 90% or about 30% of the time.

This PCR relied on a set of 60 Vbeta primers and 13 Jbeta primers. Clones were sequenced by immunoSEQ multiplex PCR, and TCRdb holds only the in-frame ones, with some missing. The sample holds 200,000 or so clones; 81% are singletons and the top ten take 2.1%. As to this clone: Its antigen is unknown.

The CDR3 totals 15 residues. Germline V gene lookup returns CDR1 MGHDK and CDR2 SYGVNS. V lost 10 bases and J lost 6, with 22 bases in between. The receptor was isolated from a woman between 18 and 29 years old in good health and CMV-seropositive. The sequenced sample was PBMCs. V gene TRBV25-1 combines with J gene TRBJ2-1; tentative D call: TRBD2 (7 bases). The CDR3 DNA reads as TGTGCCACCCTTTACCACGGGGGCGGGGGCAATGAGCAGTTCTTC. Translated: CATLYHGGGGNEQFF.